One sample yielded the 27 T cell receptor beta chains listed below, sequenced in a study of T cells in Graves' hyperthyroidism and ophthalmopathy. It was RNA transcripts that yielded the amplified TCR beta CDR3 regions. TCR CDR3 regions were first amplified by RT-PCR with HTBI primers. TCRdb fed the multiplex PCR reads into MiXCR, producing one record per CDR3 protein. The sample lists over 250,000 distinct CDR3 sequences, 20% to 30% occurring once. Material for sequencing was blood. All receptors come from a man in his forties or fifties with Graves' hyperthyroidism that later progressed to Graves' ophthalmopathy.

In this sample, this clonotype turned up many times. V is TRBV6-1 and J is TRBJ1-5, with unresolved D. V was trimmed by 2 bases and J by 5 bases, leaving 7 bases between them. This CDR3 is built from 13 residues. Germline lookup yields CDR1 MNHNS and CDR2 SASEGT. The CDR3 here is CASSERADQPQHF. DNA for the CDR3: TGTGCCAGCAGTGAACGTGCAGATCAGCCCCAGCATTTT.

The chain carries TRBV28 and TRBJ2-7, with 9 nucleotides matching TRBD1. Germline trimming cut 5 bases from V and 3 bases from J; bases unmatched to any gene: 11. CDR1 is MDHEN and CDR2 is SYDVKM in the germline V gene. The CDR3 extends over 16 amino acids. The CDR3 region is CASSVNRGPQYYEQYF. CDR3 in DNA: TGTGCCAGCAGTGTCAACAGGGGGCCACAGTACTACGAGCAGTACTTC.

This clonotype has a count of ten or more. The chain uses TRBV2 and TRBJ2-5, with 12 bases matching TRBD2. V was clipped by 9 bases and J by 0 bases; unmatched bases: 2. There are 14 residues in the CDR3. Germline CDR1 is SNHLY and CDR2 is FYNNEI. CDR3 DNA: TGTGCCAGAGGACTAGCGGGACACCAAGAGACCCAGTACTTC. It codes for CARGLAGHQETQYF.

This clonotype was recorded at least ten times. The rearrangement joins TRBV14 to TRBJ2-5; 9 bases match TRBD1. V lost 1 base and J lost 3; bases outside the gene matches: 15. Germline CDR1 and CDR2: SGHDN and FVKESK. This CDR3 is 19 amino acids long. CDR3 sequence reads: CASSQVGIVQGAREETQYF. CDR3 coding DNA: TGTGCCAGCAGCCAAGTTGGTATTGTACAGGGGGCGAGGGAAGAGACCCAGTACTTC.

This chain joins TRBV7-2 and TRBJ1-6; no firm D call. The ends were cut back, 5 bases at V and 6 bases at J, with 14 bases in the middle. Germline V CDR1 and CDR2: SGHTA, FQGNSA. The CDR3 has 15 amino acids. CDR3 nucleotide sequence: TGTGCCAGCAGCCAACCTAGCCATCTTAATTCACCCCTCCACTTT. This sequence encodes CASSQPSHLNSPLHF.

This sequence joins TRBV12-5 and TRBJ1-1; D is ambiguous. The CDR3 loop spans 13 amino acids. The germline CDR1 and CDR2 sequences are LGHNT and FRNRAP. With 2 bases removed from V and 3 bases from J, the gap between germline ends came to 7 bases. The CDR3 region is CASGLSAYTEAFF. CDR3 DNA: TGTGCTAGTGGTTTGTCGGCTTACACTGAAGCTTTCTTT. Full variable domain (outside the CDR3, taken from reference TRBV12-5 and TRBJ1-1): DARVTQTPRHKVTEMGQEVTMRCQPILGHNTVFWYRQTMMQGLELLAYFRNRAPLDDSGMPKDRFSAEMPDATLATLKIQPSEPRDSAVYFCASGLSAYTEAFFGQGTRLTVV.

The V and J genes are TRBV7-2 and TRBJ2-7, with TRBD1 matching 7 bases. V shed 9 bases, J shed 5 bases, and the junction held 7 bases outside the gene matches. The germline V gene encodes CDR1 SGHTA and CDR2 FQGNSA. The CDR3 spans 12 residues. The CDR3 spells CASTGVSNEQYF. As DNA, the CDR3 is TGTGCCAGTACAGGGGTCTCAAACGAGCAGTACTTC.

This clonotype was seen repeatedly, ten times or more. This chain connects TRBV7-4 to TRBJ2-7; 10 positions match TRBD1. With 5 bases clipped from V and 6 bases from J, the junction kept 7 bases outside the gene matches. Per germline, CDR1 SGHVT and CDR2 SQSDAQ. The CDR3 extends over 14 amino acids. The CDR3 region has the DNA TGTGCCAGCAGCCCCGGGACAGGGGTCCCCGAGCAGTACTTC. Amino acid sequence: CASSPGTGVPEQYF.

In this sample, this clonotype turned up a few times. The chain recombines TRBV5-1 with TRBJ2-5; 7 nucleotides line up with TRBD2. Germline CDR1 SGHRS, CDR2 YFSETQ. V was clipped by 3 bases and J by 4 bases; unmatched bases: 9. This CDR3 is built from 15 residues. CDR3 sequence reads: CASSSGGSGAETQYF. For the CDR3, the DNA is TGCGCCAGCAGCTCCGGCGGGAGTGGGGCAGAGACCCAGTACTTC.

This clonotype showed up many times. The chain is built from TRBV2 and TRBJ1-1; no definite D call. Germline assignment: CDR1 SNHLY and CDR2 FYNNEI. The CDR3 covers 10 residues. V lost 7 bases and J lost 12, with 12 bases in between. The CDR3 loop is CASNSIGTFF. CDR3 in DNA: TGTGCCAGCAATTCTATCGGAACTTTCTTT.

This clonotype was counted many times. The chain carries TRBV5-4 and TRBJ1-2; D is uncertain. The CDR3 sequence is 13 residues long. With 1 base removed from V and 7 bases from J, the gap between germline ends came to 11 bases. Germline V gene lookup returns CDR1 SGHNT and CDR2 YYREEE (reference sequence). The CDR3 sequence: CASSLIVQTGYTF. CDR3 sequence (DNA): TGTGCCAGCAGCTTGATCGTACAGACTGGCTACACCTTC.

J is TRBJ2-7 and V is TRBV20-1, with 9 bases fitting TRBD2. Germline V gene sequence: CDR1 DFQATT, CDR2 SNEGSKA (reference sequence). The CDR3 sequence is 16 residues long. The V and J ends lost 0 bases and 0 bases, in that order; junction bases with no gene match: 6. CDR3 sequence: CSARDLLAGHSYEQYF. CDR3 sequence (DNA): TGCAGTGCTAGAGATTTACTAGCGGGCCACTCCTACGAGCAGTACTTC.

The rearrangement links TRBV7-9 to TRBJ1-2; no clear D gene. The CDR3 covers 15 residues. Germline-derived CDR1 and CDR2 are SEHNR and FQNEAQ (reference sequence). The germline V and J ends were trimmed by 0 bases and 1 base, with 9 bases remaining between them. The CDR3 sequence: CASSLAPGYNYGYTF. CDR3 sequence (DNA): TGTGCCAGCAGCTTAGCGCCAGGATATAACTATGGCTACACCTTC.

This clonotype was found many times. The J gene is TRBJ2-7, the V gene TRBV6-1; D gene ambiguous. Germline V CDR1 and CDR2: MNHNS, SASEGT. This CDR3 comprises 13 residues. Trimming cost V 2 bases and J 5 bases, with 10 bases left between them. CDR3 DNA: TGTGCCAGCAGTGAATGGCCAGGCGACGAGCAGTACTTC. The encoded protein is CASSEWPGDEQYF.

This clonotype was detected ten times or more. The genes are TRBV19 and TRBJ1-1; no reliable D call. V lost 3 bases, J lost 1 base, and 15 bases lay in between. The CDR3 has 16 amino acids. CDR1 is LNHDA and CDR2 is SQIVND in the germline V gene (reference sequence). The CDR3 loop is CASSILGPAGNTEAFF. The CDR3 nucleotides are TGTGCCAGTAGTATCTTAGGCCCGGCGGGGAACACTGAAGCTTTCTTT.

The count of this clonotype is one. The chain links TRBV20-1 to TRBJ2-2; the D gene could be TRBD1 or TRBD2 (5 bases each). Germline CDR1 DFQATT, CDR2 SNEGSKA (reference sequence). The CDR3 has 12 residues. Trimming removed 4 bases at V and 8 bases at J, with 11 bases between. The CDR3 sequence is CSATPWGGELFF. The DNA for the CDR3 is TGCAGTGCTACCCCTTGGGGGGGGGAGCTGTTTTTT.

This clonotype occurred a few times. Here the CDR3 reads CASSLAVAGGREQYF. The CDR3 bases are TGTGCCAGCAGCTTAGCGGTAGCGGGAGGGCGTGAGCAGTACTTC. This sequence joins TRBV7-2 and TRBJ2-7; 11 bases fit TRBD2. CDR1 is SGHTA, CDR2 FQGNSA, per germline. V lost 0 bases, J lost 7 bases, and 5 bases stayed unmatched. This CDR3 has 15 residues.

Ten or more counts support this clonotype. The chain is built from TRBV12-3 or TRBV12-4 and TRBJ2-6; D may match TRBD1 or TRBD2 (5 bases each). The CDR3 totals 16 residues. The ends were cut back, 7 bases at V and 4 bases at J, with 17 bases in the middle. This CDR3 is CASKLRGARGANVLTF. The DNA of the CDR3 is TGTGCCAGCAAATTGAGGGGCGCGCGGGGGGCCAACGTCCTGACTTTC.

The J gene is TRBJ1-1, the V gene TRBV30; TRBD1 is a possible D gene (6 bases). V lost 5 bases to trimming and J lost 8 bases, with 12 bases between them. The CDR3 has 11 residues. Looked up from germline, CDR1 is GTSNPN and CDR2 is SVGIG (reference sequence). CDR3 loop: CAWLGGIEAFF. CDR3 in DNA: TGTGCCTGGTTAGGGGGGATCGAAGCTTTCTTT.

The table lists this clonotype with many counts. J is TRBJ1-2 and V is TRBV30; D not certain. The CDR3 runs 16 residues. V was clipped by 0 bases and J by 4 bases, with 18 bases between them. Germline V gene sequence: CDR1 GTSNPN, CDR2 SVGIG (reference sequence). The CDR3 bases are TGTGCCTGGAGTGTATGGGAGGGATCCAATTTCTATGGCTACACCTTC. The encoded protein is CAWSVWEGSNFYGYTF.

There are many counts of this clonotype. CDR3 amino acids: CSVGLRQQETQYF. For the CDR3, the DNA is TGCAGCGTTGGCCTTCGACAGCAAGAGACCCAGTACTTC. This chain links TRBV29-1 with TRBJ2-5; perhaps TRBD1 as D (5 bases). Germline V gene data show CDR1 as SQVTM and CDR2 as ANQGSEA. This CDR3 region has 13 residues. Trimming took 4 bases from V and 2 from J, leaving 11 bases between them. Supplemented by reference TRBV29-1 and TRBJ2-5, the full variable domain reads SAVISQKPSRDICQRGTSLTIQCQVDSQVTMMFWYRQQPGQSLTLIATANQGSEATYESGFVIDKFPISRPNLTFSTLTVSNMSPEDSSIYLCSVGLRQQETQYFGPGTRLLVL.

This clonotype was observed at least ten times. The CDR3 reads CASSQGGILNEQYF. The CDR3 bases are TGTGCCAGCAGCCAAGGCGGGATCCTTAACGAGCAGTACTTC. V and J are TRBV7-9 and TRBJ2-7, with D possibly TRBD2 on 6 matching bases. The CDR3 is made up of 14 amino acids. Germline-derived CDR1 and CDR2 are SEHNR and FQNEAQ (reference sequence). The V end was cut by 5 bases, the J end by 5 bases, with 16 bases between.

This clonotype has a count of ten or more. The rearrangement links TRBV6-5 to TRBJ1-1, with D possibly TRBD1 on 5 matching bases. There are 14 residues in the CDR3. V was shortened by 5 bases and J by 5 bases, with 15 bases between the two germline ends. Germline V lookup: CDR1 MNHEY, CDR2 SVGAGI. CDR3 loop: CASSQTAAATEAFF. The CDR3 region has the DNA TGTGCCAGCAGTCAGACAGCCGCCGCGACTGAAGCTTTCTTT.

J is TRBJ2-7 and V is TRBV6-5; unclear D gene. Trimming cost V 4 bases and J 3 bases, with 13 bases left between them. The CDR3 sequence is 14 residues long. CDR1 and CDR2 (germline): MNHEY, SVGAGI. CDR3 sequence: CASSSVNLNYEQYF. CDR3 sequence (DNA): TGTGCCAGCAGTTCGGTAAACCTGAACTACGAGCAGTACTTC.

This clonotype has a count of ten or more. This chain links TRBV12-3 or TRBV12-4 with TRBJ2-7; 12 positions match TRBD2. The CDR3 consists of 16 residues. With V trimmed by 5 bases and J by 3 bases, 8 bases remained unmatched. The CDR3 DNA follows: TGTGCCAGCAGTCTACCCAGGACTAGCGGGATCTACGAGCAGTACTTC. This codes for CASSLPRTSGIYEQYF.

This chain links TRBV6-1 with TRBJ2-5, with 7 bases fitting TRBD2. The germline V gene encodes CDR1 MNHNS and CDR2 SASEGT. V was pared by 5 bases and J by 2 bases, with 8 bases of the junction left unmatched. This CDR3 has 15 residues. The CDR3 DNA is TGTGCCAGCAGTACCATCCTAGCGGAACAAGAGACCCAGTACTTC. Translating it yields CASSTILAEQETQYF.

Remarks on this clonotype: No DNA is shown, since the ends of the CDR3 on it are uncertain; the CDR3 is the one TCRdb lists. The rearrangement links TRBV21-1 to TRBJ2-2; TRBD1 is the table's D call and was not checked against the DNA. TRBV21-1 is annotated as a pseudogene. The CDR3 adds up to 20 amino acids, both ends counted. The CDR3 region is CASSIYLCSDPDGYTGELFF.